There are many counts of the clone carrying this T cell receptor beta chain. These data belong to a study of Graves' ophthalmopathy and Graves' hyperthyroidism. Study details: There was a collection of peripheral blood at initial diagnosis, before any treatment.

For repertoire sequencing, the TCR beta CDR3 regions were amplified from RNA transcripts. First-round RT-PCR with HTBI primers preceded a second-round multiplex PCR. From the multiplex PCR reads, TCRdb called clonotypes with MiXCR, one entry per CDR3 protein. This sample carries hundreds of thousands of distinct CDR3 sequences, under 15% of them seen once, and the ten largest clones take approximately 9.8%. Germline lookup yields CDR1 KGHSH and CDR2 LQKENI. J was trimmed by 0 bases and V by 0 bases; bases with no gene match: 2. This CDR3 contains 16 residues. The chain links TRBV18 to TRBJ1-5, with 7 nucleotides matching TRBD1. The TCR was taken from a woman in her twenties or thirties with Graves' ophthalmopathy. Sequences were obtained from blood. CDR3 region: CASSPPGTASNQPQHF. The CDR3 region has the DNA TGTGCCAGCTCACCACCGGGGACAGCTAGCAATCAGCCCCAGCATTTT.